The 3 T cell receptor beta chains below all came from one sample that was sequenced in a study of blood T cells in healthy people across ages. Primed by a sample-barcoded 5' primer and a J-beta primer mix, a second PCR proceeded for about 7 to 12 cycles. Via MiXCR, TCRdb re-called the 5' RACE reads, giving one row per CDR3 protein. The profile shows 710,000 or so distinct CDR3 sequences, over 20% of them singletons. The material sequenced was blood. Receptors originate from a man aged 65-85 years in good health.

V gene TRBV9 combines with J gene TRBJ1-2, with 9 bases matching TRBD1. CDR3 size: 16 residues. Germline V CDR1 and CDR2: SGDLS, YYNGEE. Trimming at V came to 3 bases and at J to 8 bases, leaving 14 bases not matched to a gene. The CDR3 is CASSEGQGVYGSGYTF. The CDR3 DNA is TGTGCCAGCAGCGAGGGACAGGGAGTCTATGGGAGCGGCTACACCTTC.

This clonotype came up a few times. V usage is TRBV12-3 or TRBV12-4 and J usage is TRBJ1-2; the D is unclear. V lost 7 bases and J 5 bases, leaving 14 bases between the germline ends. The CDR3 runs to 13 residues. This CDR3 is CASTIDGLYGYTF. The CDR3 bases are TGTGCCAGCACCATAGACGGACTATATGGCTACACCTTC.

This clonotype was found a few times. The chain joins TRBV6-6 to TRBJ2-2; a possible D gene is TRBD2 (5 bases). Germline V CDR1 and CDR2: MNHNY, SVGAGI (reference sequence). V gave up 6 bases and J gave up 0 bases, with 14 bases separating them. This CDR3 has 16 amino acids. The CDR3 bases are TGTGCCAGCAGCCCCCAGGCAGCGGCGAACACCGGGGAGCTGTTTTTT. This codes for CASSPQAAANTGELFF.